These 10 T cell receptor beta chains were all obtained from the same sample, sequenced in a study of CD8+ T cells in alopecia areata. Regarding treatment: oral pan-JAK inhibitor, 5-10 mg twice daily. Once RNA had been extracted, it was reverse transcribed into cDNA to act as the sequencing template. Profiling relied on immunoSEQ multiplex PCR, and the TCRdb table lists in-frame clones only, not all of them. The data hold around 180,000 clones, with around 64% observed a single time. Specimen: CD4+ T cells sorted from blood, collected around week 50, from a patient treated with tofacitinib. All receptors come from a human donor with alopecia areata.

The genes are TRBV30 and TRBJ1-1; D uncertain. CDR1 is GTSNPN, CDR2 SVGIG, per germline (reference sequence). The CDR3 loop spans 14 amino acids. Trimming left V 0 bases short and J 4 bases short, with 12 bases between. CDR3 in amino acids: CAWSVQLVGTEAFF. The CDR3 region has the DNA TGTGCCTGGAGTGTACAATTGGTGGGCACTGAAGCTTTCTTT.

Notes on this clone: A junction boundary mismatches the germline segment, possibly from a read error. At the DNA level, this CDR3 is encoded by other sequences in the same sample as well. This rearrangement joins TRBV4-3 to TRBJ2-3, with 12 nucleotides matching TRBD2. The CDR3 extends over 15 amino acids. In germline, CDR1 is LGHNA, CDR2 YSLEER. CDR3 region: CASSQLAGGHGTQYF. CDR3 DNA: TGCGCCAGCAGCCAACTAGCGGGGGGGCATGGCACGCAATATTTT.

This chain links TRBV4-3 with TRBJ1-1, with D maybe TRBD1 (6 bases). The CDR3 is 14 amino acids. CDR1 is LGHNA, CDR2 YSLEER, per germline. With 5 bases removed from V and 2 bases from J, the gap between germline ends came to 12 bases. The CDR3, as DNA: TGCGCCAGCAGCTCGACAGGACGAAACACTGAAGCTTTCTTT. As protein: CASSSTGRNTEAFF.

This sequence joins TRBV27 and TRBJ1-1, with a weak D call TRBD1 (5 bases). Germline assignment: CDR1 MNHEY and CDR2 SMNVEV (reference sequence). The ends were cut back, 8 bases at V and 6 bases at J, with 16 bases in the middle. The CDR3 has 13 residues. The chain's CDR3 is CASQDLRGAEAFF. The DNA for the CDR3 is TGTGCCAGCCAAGACCTAAGGGGAGCTGAAGCTTTCTTT.

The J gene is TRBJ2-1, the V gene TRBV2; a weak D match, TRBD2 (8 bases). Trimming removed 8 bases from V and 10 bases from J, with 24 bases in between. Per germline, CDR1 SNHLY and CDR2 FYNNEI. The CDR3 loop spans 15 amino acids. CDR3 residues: CASRIPQGGLGEQFF. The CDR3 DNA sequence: TGTGCCAGCCGCATACCCCAGGGGGGACTAGGCGAGCAGTTCTTC.

CDR3: CSVEGRYTDTQYF. CDR3 nucleotide sequence: TGCAGCGTTGAGGGCCGGTACACAGATACGCAGTATTTT. This chain links TRBV29-1 with TRBJ2-3, with D uncertain. The germline gives CDR1 SQVTM, CDR2 ANQGSEA. This CDR3 has 13 amino acids. V was cut by 3 bases and J by 2 bases, with 9 bases left in between.

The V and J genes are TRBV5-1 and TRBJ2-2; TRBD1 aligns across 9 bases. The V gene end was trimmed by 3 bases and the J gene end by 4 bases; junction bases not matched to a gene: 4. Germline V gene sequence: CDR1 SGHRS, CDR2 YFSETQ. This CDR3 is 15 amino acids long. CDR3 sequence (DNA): TGCGCCAGCAGCTCAGTGACAGGGGGCACCGGGGAGCTGTTTTTT. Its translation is CASSSVTGGTGELFF. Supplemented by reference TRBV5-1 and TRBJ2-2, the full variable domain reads KAGVTQTPRYLIKTRGQQVTLSCSPISGHRSVSWYQQTPGQGLQFLFEYFSETQRNKGNFPGRFSGRQFSNSRSEMNVSTLELGDSALYLCASSSVTGGTGELFFGEGSRLTVL.

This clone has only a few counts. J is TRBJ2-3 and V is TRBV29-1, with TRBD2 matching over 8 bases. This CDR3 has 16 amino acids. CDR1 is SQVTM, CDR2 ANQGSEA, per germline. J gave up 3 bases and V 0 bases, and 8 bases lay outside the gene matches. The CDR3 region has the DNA TGCAGCGTTGAAGATCGATTAGCGGGGCAGACAGATACGCAGTATTTT. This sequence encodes CSVEDRLAGQTDTQYF.

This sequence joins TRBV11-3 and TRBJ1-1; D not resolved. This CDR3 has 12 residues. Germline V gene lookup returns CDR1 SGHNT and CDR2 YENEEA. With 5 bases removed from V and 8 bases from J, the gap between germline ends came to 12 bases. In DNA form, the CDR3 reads TGTGCCAGCAGCAGCTGGGCGGGAGAAGCTTTCTTT. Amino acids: CASSSWAGEAFF. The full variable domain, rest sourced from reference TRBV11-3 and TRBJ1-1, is EAGVVQSPRYKIIEKKQPVAFWCNPISGHNTLYWYLQNLGQGPELLIRYENEEAVDDSQLPKDRFSAERLKGVDSTLKIQPAELGDSAVYLCASSSWAGEAFFGQGTRLTVV.

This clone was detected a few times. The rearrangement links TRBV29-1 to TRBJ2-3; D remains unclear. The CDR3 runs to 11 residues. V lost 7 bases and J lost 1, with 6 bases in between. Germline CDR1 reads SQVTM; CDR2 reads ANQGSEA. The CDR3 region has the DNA TGCAGCGCCGGAGGCACAGATACGCAGTATTTT. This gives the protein CSAGGTDTQYF.